This entry is about one T cell receptor (beta chain). This sample was included in a study of blood T cell repertoires in COVID-19. The CDR3 loop spans 16 amino acids. V lost 5 bases to trimming and J lost 0 bases, with 14 bases between them. The germline gives CDR1 KGHSH, CDR2 LQKENI. Original methodology: Amplification of reference gene primers was used by the study to estimate nucleated cell counts. Produced via immunoSEQ multiplex PCR; TCRdb's table is partial and in-frame only. The V and J calls and clone size are taken from that table; D and trimming were inferred from the DNA. There are over 150,000 clones in the sample; 85% to 95% occur only once, and approximately 0.48% lies in the top ten.

The sample consisted of peripheral blood. The clonotype originates from a man aged 45-60 years with acute or convalescent COVID-19. The chain uses TRBV18 and TRBJ1-3; possibly TRBD1 for D (5 bases). The CDR3 protein is CASSNGDLASGNTIYF. The CDR3, as DNA: TGTGCCAGCTCAAATGGGGACTTAGCCTCTGGAAACACCATATATTTT.